Below, one TCR beta chain is given with its context. Looked up from germline, CDR1 is SGHKS and CDR2 is YYEKEE (reference sequence). The CDR3 totals 15 residues. Deletions cut 6 bases from V and 5 bases from J, with 20 bases between. This sample was included in a study of T cell responses to AZD1222 COVID-19 vaccine. Generated by immunoSEQ multiplex PCR, the TCRdb table keeps only in-frame clones and is missing some. The data show 100,000 to 150,000 clones, with about 89% seen just once and just under 6.5% held by the top ten. The sequences come from peripheral blood, collected on day 0 of AZD1222 vaccination. The sequence derives from an adult in good health. The rearrangement uses TRBV5-5 and TRBJ1-2; D is unclear. CDR3 nucleotide sequence: TGTGCCAGCACCAGAGACAATTGGGGAACATATGGCTACACCTTC. Translated: CASTRDNWGTYGYTF.